The sequence of this TCR beta chain was determined in a study of T-cell memory formation after mild COVID-19. Turning to the study itself: Across donors, TCR clusters were largely donor specific.

5'RACE, which relied on constant-segment primers, yielded TCR alpha and TCR beta cDNA libraries carrying sample barcodes and UMIs. From the 5' RACE reads, TCRdb called clonotypes with MiXCR, one entry per CDR3 protein. Found here are roughly 300,000 distinct CDR3 sequences, approximately 13% of them singletons; the top ten hold roughly 20%. The V end was cut by 0 bases, the J end by 13 bases, with 10 bases between. The germline V gene encodes CDR1 LNHNV and CDR2 YYDKDF (reference sequence). There are 11 residues in the CDR3. This TCR was recovered from a man younger than 35 who had mild COVID-19 (a few samples of this study predate the infection). Cell type and time point are not known. The sample was PBMCs or a T cell subset sorted from them (not recorded which). This rearrangement joins TRBV15 to TRBJ2-7; D ambiguous. The DNA of the CDR3 is TGTGCCACCAGCAGAGATCAGGCCCTCTACTTC. Residues: CATSRDQALYF.